The 2 T cell receptor beta chains given below trace back to one sample, sequenced in a study of molecular identifiers for immune sequencing clone quantification. TCRdb reanalysed the PCR reads using MiXCR and keeps one entry per CDR3 protein. The data contain some 650,000 distinct CDR3 sequences, about 20% of them seen just once; the ten biggest clones take up roughly 0.83%. Sequenced sample: naive CD8+ T cells from blood, with Jurkat cell RNA spiked in. The subset is: FACS-sorted CD8+CD4-CCR7+CD45RA+ naive T cells. Receptor source: a human donor in good health. Some libraries in this study had Jurkat cell RNA spiked in.

A few counts support this clonotype. CDR3 amino acids: CASSLGYTRYTYEQYF. DNA for the CDR3: TGTGCCAGCAGTTTGGGTTATACCAGGTACACCTACGAGCAGTACTTC. V and J are TRBV28 and TRBJ2-7; D ambiguous. The V gene lost 3 bases and the J gene lost 2 bases, with 17 bases spanning the gap. This CDR3 has 16 residues. Per the germline V gene, CDR1 is MDHEN and CDR2 is SYDVKM.

This clonotype was observed many times. V gene TRBV30 combines with J gene TRBJ1-1, with D tentatively TRBD1 (5 bases). This CDR3 comprises 13 residues. From germline, CDR1 is GTSNPN and CDR2 SVGIG (reference sequence). Trimming pared 0 bases from V and 4 bases from J, leaving 9 bases between. CDR3 DNA sequence: TGTGCCTGGAGTGTGGGGGGGATCACTGAAGCTTTCTTT. It codes for CAWSVGGITEAFF.